This T cell receptor (beta chain) appears in the sequencing data of a study of response to subunit inactivated influenza vaccine. The study, taken as a whole, reports: Each seasonal flu vaccination may recruit only limited new T cells, authors suggested.

J gave up 5 bases and V 7 bases, and 8 bases lay outside the gene matches. This CDR3 is built from 14 residues. Germline CDR1 reads PRHDT; CDR2 reads FYEKMQ (reference sequence). This clonotype was seen more than once but under ten times. The antigen is not known. TCRdb re-called the RT-PCR reads through MiXCR, storing one row per CDR3 protein. The sample shows a few hundred thousand distinct CDR3 sequences, about 15% of them seen only once. The receptor was isolated from a man in his forties or fifties who received an inactivated influenza vaccine. This chain links TRBV13 with TRBJ2-7, with TRBD1 matching over 10 bases. Sequences were derived from PBMCs from blood, sampled 11 to 12 days after vaccination. The CDR3 region is CASTTGTGVNEQYF. DNA for the CDR3: TGTGCCAGCACTACCGGGACAGGGGTGAACGAGCAGTACTTC.